Listed here are 22 T cell receptor beta chains from one sample, sequenced in a study of PD-1 blockade in classical Hodgkin lymphoma (dated by TCRdb to about 2020). Sample time point, as interpreted from the label and publication: cycle 4 day 1 (C4D1), after 5 to 7 weeks of nivolumab. All trial patients had relapsed after autologous stem cell transplantation, with cohorts A, B and C differing in prior brentuximab vedotin exposure. Library preparation employed the immunoSEQ multiplex PCR assay. TCRdb retrieved this table from immuneACCESS and kept in-frame rearrangements only. Not all clones are present; in checked studies, unresolved V genes account for under half, and no reason is known for the remainder. The sample includes some 86,000 clones, with over 75% observed a single time. 2.9% of the sample is held by the ten biggest clonotypes. Sequencing was performed on peripheral blood mononuclear cells (PBMCs), taken before the fourth cycle of nivolumab. The receptors shown here come from a human donor with classical Hodgkin lymphoma.

A word on this clone: Mismatch with germline at one junction end may stem from a read error. The same CDR3 is also encoded by other DNA sequences in this sample. The genes are TRBV19 and TRBJ1-1, with a tentative D call TRBD1 (5 bases). Germline CDR1 reads LNHDA; CDR2 reads SQIVND (reference sequence). The CDR3 consists of 14 residues. The CDR3 region is CASSPMTENTEAFF. The CDR3 coding sequence is TGTGCCAGTAGTCCCATGACAGAGAACACTGAGGCTTTCTTT.

The chain combines TRBV29-1 with TRBJ2-1, with D maybe TRBD1 (5 bases). The CDR3 is 16 amino acids. Germline V gives CDR1 SQVTM, CDR2 ANQGSEA. Deletions cut 7 bases from V and 1 base from J, with 20 bases between. The CDR3 bases are TGCAGCGCTAGGGTGGGCTTCAGGGATTCCTACAATGAGCAGTTCTTC. Amino acids: CSARVGFRDSYNEQFF.

For the CDR3, the DNA is TGTGCCAGCAGCCAAGAACGGACAGTCAGCAATCAGCCCCAGCATTTT. This encodes CASSQERTVSNQPQHF. The J gene is TRBJ1-5, the V gene TRBV4-2, with D perhaps matching TRBD1 (6 bases). V was shortened by 0 bases and J by 1 base, with 10 bases between the two germline ends. CDR3 length: 16 residues. Germline V gene data show CDR1 as LGHNA and CDR2 as YNFKEQ.

The V and J genes are TRBV7-9 and TRBJ1-1; D is unresolved. Germline V lookup: CDR1 SEHNR, CDR2 FQNEAQ (reference sequence). The CDR3 has 10 amino acids. The V end was cut by 8 bases, the J end by 4 bases, with 5 bases between. The CDR3 here is CASGGTEAFF. DNA for the CDR3: TGTGCCAGCGGCGGCACTGAAGCTTTCTTT.

The chain links TRBV21-1 to TRBJ2-7; the table's D gene call, TRBD2, was not cross checked with the DNA. TRBV21-1 is reported as a pseudogene. CDR3 length equals 15 residues. The CDR3 coding sequence is TGTGCCAGCAGCCGAACGGGAGCGGGGTCCTACGAGCAGTACTTC. Protein: CASSRTGAGSYEQYF.

The rearrangement uses TRBV2 and TRBJ1-2, with D possibly matching TRBD1 (5 bases). Germline values: CDR1 SNHLY, CDR2 FYNNEI. V was trimmed by 7 bases and J by 3 bases, leaving 27 bases between them. The CDR3 extends over 18 amino acids. CDR3: CASTPFLTDIPPYYGYTF. CDR3 DNA: TGTGCCAGCACCCCCTTCTTGACGGACATTCCCCCCTACTATGGCTACACCTTC.

The V call is TRBV4-2, the J call TRBJ2-7; D is unclear. CDR3 length: 15 residues. Looked up from germline, CDR1 is LGHNA and CDR2 is YNFKEQ. V was shortened by 0 bases and J by 0 bases, with 9 bases between the two germline ends. The CDR3 DNA is TGTGCCAGCAGCCAAGACGTCACGTACTCCTACGAGCAGTACTTC. This translates into CASSQDVTYSYEQYF.

V gene TRBV4-2 combines with J gene TRBJ1-5; D call uncertain. V lost 4 bases and J lost 3, with 7 bases in between. Germline V lookup: CDR1 LGHNA, CDR2 YNFKEQ. CDR3 length: 13 residues. DNA for the CDR3: TGTGCCAGCAGCCTCGGGGACAATCAGCCCCAGCATTTT. Its protein is CASSLGDNQPQHF.

The gene calls are TRBV19 and TRBJ2-1; a weak D match, TRBD2 (7 bases). CDR3 size: 16 residues. V lost 1 base and J lost 0, with 10 bases in between. CDR1 is LNHDA and CDR2 is SQIVND in the germline V gene (reference sequence). The CDR3: CASSIGGGLSYNEQFF. DNA for the CDR3: TGTGCCAGTAGTATAGGGGGGGGCCTCTCCTACAATGAGCAGTTCTTC.

J is TRBJ2-2 and V is TRBV5-6, with 8 bases identical to TRBD1. The CDR3 loop spans 14 amino acids. The V gene's germline CDR1 is SGHDT and CDR2 YYEEEE. Trimming took 1 base from V and 5 from J; bases not matched to a gene: 1. CDR3 DNA sequence: TGTGCCAGCAGCTTGCGACAGGGGACCGGGGAGCTGTTTTTT. It is translated as CASSLRQGTGELFF.

Only one count was recorded for this clone. J is TRBJ2-3 and V is TRBV7-9, with D maybe TRBD1 (6 bases). CDR1 is SEHNR, CDR2 FQNEAQ, per germline (reference sequence). V gave up 4 bases and J gave up 7 bases, with 18 bases separating them. The CDR3 spans 15 residues. The CDR3 nucleotides read TGTGCCAGCAGCTCTGTAAGGGGGTTGGGAAATACGCAGTATTTT. Translated, it gives CASSSVRGLGNTQYF. The full variable domain, its missing parts supplied by reference TRBV7-9 and TRBJ2-3, is DTGVSQNPRHKITKRGQNVTFRCDPISEHNRLYWYRQTLGQGPEFLTYFQNEAQLEKSRLLSDRFSAERPKGSFSTLEIQRTEQGDSAMYLCASSSVRGLGNTQYFGPGTRLTVL.

The CDR3 spells CASNTGLAGPQETQYF. The CDR3 DNA reads as TGTGCCAGCAACACGGGACTAGCGGGGCCACAAGAGACCCAGTACTTC. The chain joins TRBV5-6 to TRBJ2-5; 13 nucleotides agree with TRBD2. V lost 6 bases, J lost 2 bases, and 7 bases stayed unmatched. There are 16 residues in the CDR3. From germline, CDR1 is SGHDT and CDR2 YYEEEE. Supplemented by reference TRBV5-6 and TRBJ2-5, the full variable domain reads DAGVTQSPTHLIKTRGQQVTLRCSPKSGHDTVSWYQQALGQGPQFIFQYYEEEERQRGNFPDRFSGHQFPNYSSELNVNALLLGDSALYLCASNTGLAGPQETQYFGPGTRLLVL.

The chain employs TRBV4-3 and TRBJ1-4, with D tentatively TRBD1 (6 bases). V was clipped by 3 bases and J by 5 bases, with 16 bases between them. Germline V gives CDR1 LGHNA, CDR2 YSLEER. The CDR3 runs 16 residues. In DNA form, the CDR3 reads TGCGCCAGCAGCCAGGGGAGTACAGGGAGAAATGAAAAACTGTTTTTT. This codes for CASSQGSTGRNEKLFF.

This clone showed up just a few times. CDR3 loop: CSGGQPQHF. CDR3 in DNA: TGCAGTGGTGGTCAGCCCCAGCATTTT. J is TRBJ1-5 and V is TRBV20-1; no clear D. The germline CDR1 and CDR2 sequences are DFQATT and SNEGSKA (reference sequence). This CDR3 region has 9 residues. Trimming pared 7 bases from V and 6 bases from J, leaving 4 bases between.

The V call is TRBV12-5, the J call TRBJ2-5; no clear D. CDR3 length equals 12 residues. Per the germline V gene, CDR1 is LGHNT and CDR2 is FRNRAP. Trimming took 3 bases from V and 5 from J, leaving 7 bases between them. The CDR3 bases are TGTGCTAGTGGTTTAGAGGAGGAGACCCAGTACTTC. Amino acid sequence: CASGLEEETQYF.

The CDR3 sequence is CASSQDPLFGGYNEQFF. In DNA, the CDR3 is TGTGCCAGCAGCCAAGATCCCCTTTTCGGGGGGTACAATGAGCAGTTCTTC. V usage is TRBV14 and J usage is TRBJ2-1; 7 nucleotides align to TRBD2. Germline V gene lookup returns CDR1 SGHDN and CDR2 FVKESK. The CDR3 has 17 residues. Unmatched junction bases numbered 9, after V lost 0 bases and J lost 4 bases.

The chain couples TRBV5-6 to TRBJ1-1; D ambiguous. V was pared by 0 bases and J by 10 bases, with 7 bases between. Germline values: CDR1 SGHDT, CDR2 YYEEEE. The CDR3 length is 11 residues. The CDR3 spells CASSLGVLAFF. CDR3 DNA sequence: TGTGCCAGCAGCTTGGGTGTGCTAGCTTTCTTT.

The V call is TRBV6-4, the J call TRBJ1-2, with TRBD1 matching 12 bases. Germline CDR1 is MRHNA and CDR2 is SNTAGT. V gave up 6 bases and J gave up 6 bases; unmatched junction bases: 8. The CDR3 covers 15 residues. CDR3: CASRAVGTGGNGYTF. CDR3 bases: TGTGCCAGCAGAGCCGTTGGGACAGGGGGCAATGGCTACACCTTC.

The chain links TRBV4-3 to TRBJ1-4; the D gene is possibly TRBD1 (5 bases). Trimming pared 4 bases from V and 8 bases from J, leaving 14 bases between. CDR3 size: 14 residues. Germline lookup yields CDR1 LGHNA and CDR2 YSLEER. Here the CDR3 DNA reads TGCGCCAGCAGCCCCGCCGGGGGTAGGGAAAAACTGTTTTTT. It yields the protein CASSPAGGREKLFF.

Only one count was recorded for this clone. The gene calls are TRBV6-1 and TRBJ1-2; maybe TRBD1 (6 bases). Between the trimmed V and J ends, which lost 3 bases and 6 bases, there was a span of 11 bases. The CDR3 covers 13 residues. In germline, CDR1 is MNHNS, CDR2 SASEGT. CDR3 nucleotide sequence: TGTGCCAGCAGTGAGGGCAGGACAGATGGCTACACCTTC. As protein: CASSEGRTDGYTF.

The chain carries TRBV7-6 and TRBJ1-6; a weak D match, TRBD1 (6 bases). CDR1 is SGHVS, CDR2 FNYEAQ, per germline. Trimming pared 1 base from V and 0 bases from J, leaving 10 bases between. The CDR3 is 17 amino acids. The CDR3, as DNA: TGTGCCAGCAGCTTAGGGACAGTTATCTCCTATAATTCACCCCTCCACTTT. It yields the protein CASSLGTVISYNSPLHF.

The V and J genes are TRBV4-1 and TRBJ1-5, with TRBD1 matching over 7 bases. This CDR3 comprises 17 residues. The trim removed 3 bases at V and 0 bases at J, leaving 8 bases unmatched. Germline V gene data show CDR1 as MGHRA and CDR2 as YSYEKL. The CDR3 DNA sequence: TGCGCCAGCAGCCAGGGGGGACAGAGAGATAGCAATCAGCCCCAGCATTTT. Residues: CASSQGGQRDSNQPQHF.